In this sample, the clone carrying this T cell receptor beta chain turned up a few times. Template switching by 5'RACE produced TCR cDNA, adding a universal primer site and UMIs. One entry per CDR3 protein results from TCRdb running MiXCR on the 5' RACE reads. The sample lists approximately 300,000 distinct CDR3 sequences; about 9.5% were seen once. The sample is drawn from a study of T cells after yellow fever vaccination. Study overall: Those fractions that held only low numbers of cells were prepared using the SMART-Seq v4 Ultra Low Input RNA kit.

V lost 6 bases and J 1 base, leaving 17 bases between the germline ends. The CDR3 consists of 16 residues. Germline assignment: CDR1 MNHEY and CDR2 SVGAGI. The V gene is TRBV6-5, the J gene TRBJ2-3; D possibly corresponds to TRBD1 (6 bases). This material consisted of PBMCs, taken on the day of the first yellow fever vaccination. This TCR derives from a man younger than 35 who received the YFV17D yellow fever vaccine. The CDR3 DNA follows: TGTGCCAGCAGATCCGTCAGGGGCCACGGCACAGATACGCAGTATTTT. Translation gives CASRSVRGHGTDTQYF.